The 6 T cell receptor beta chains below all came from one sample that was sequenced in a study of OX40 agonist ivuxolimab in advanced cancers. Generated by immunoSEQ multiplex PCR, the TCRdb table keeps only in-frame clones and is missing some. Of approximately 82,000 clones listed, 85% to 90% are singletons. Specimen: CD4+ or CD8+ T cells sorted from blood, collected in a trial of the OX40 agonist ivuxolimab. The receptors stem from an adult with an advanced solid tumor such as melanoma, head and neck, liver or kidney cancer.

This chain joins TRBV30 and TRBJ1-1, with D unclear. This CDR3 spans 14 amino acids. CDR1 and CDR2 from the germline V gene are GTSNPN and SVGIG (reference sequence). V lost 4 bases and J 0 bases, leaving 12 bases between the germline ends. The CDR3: CAWISGLMNTEAFF. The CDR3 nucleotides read TGTGCCTGGATTAGTGGCCTAATGAACACTGAAGCTTTCTTT.

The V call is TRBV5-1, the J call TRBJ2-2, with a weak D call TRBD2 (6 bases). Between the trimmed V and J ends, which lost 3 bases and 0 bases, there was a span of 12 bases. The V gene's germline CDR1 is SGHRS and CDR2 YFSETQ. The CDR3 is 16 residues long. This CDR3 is CASSSGLSANTGELFF. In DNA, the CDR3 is TGCGCCAGCAGCTCAGGACTATCGGCGAACACCGGGGAGCTGTTTTTT.

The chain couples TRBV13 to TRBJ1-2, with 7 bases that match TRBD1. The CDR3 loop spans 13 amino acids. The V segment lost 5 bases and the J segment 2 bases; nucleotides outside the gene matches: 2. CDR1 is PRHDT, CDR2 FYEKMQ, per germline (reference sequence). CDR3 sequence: CASSAQGNYGYTF. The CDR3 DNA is TGTGCCAGCAGCGCACAGGGGAACTATGGCTACACCTTC.

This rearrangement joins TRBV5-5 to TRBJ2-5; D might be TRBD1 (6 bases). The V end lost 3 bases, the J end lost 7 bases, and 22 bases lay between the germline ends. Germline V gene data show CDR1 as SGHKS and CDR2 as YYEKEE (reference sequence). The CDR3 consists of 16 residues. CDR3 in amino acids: CASSWDITGPLGTQYF. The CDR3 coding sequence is TGTGCCAGCAGCTGGGATATTACAGGGCCTCTAGGGACCCAGTACTTC.

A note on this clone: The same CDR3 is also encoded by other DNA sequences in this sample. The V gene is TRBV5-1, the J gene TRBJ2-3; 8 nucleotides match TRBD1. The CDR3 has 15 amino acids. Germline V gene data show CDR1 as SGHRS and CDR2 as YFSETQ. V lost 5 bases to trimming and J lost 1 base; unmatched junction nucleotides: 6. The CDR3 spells CASSSPGQGTDTQYF. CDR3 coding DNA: TGCGCCAGCAGTTCCCCGGGACAGGGCACAGATACGCAGTATTTT.

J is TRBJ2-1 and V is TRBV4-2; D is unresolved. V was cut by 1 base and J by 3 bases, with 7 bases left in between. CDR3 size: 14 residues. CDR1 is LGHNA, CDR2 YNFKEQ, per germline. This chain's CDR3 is CASSQVQNYNEQFF. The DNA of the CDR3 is TGTGCCAGCAGCCAAGTACAGAACTACAATGAGCAGTTCTTC.